This T cell receptor (beta chain) was profiled in a study of blood T cell repertoires in COVID-19. Study as a whole: Acute and convalescent COVID-19 specimens originated in the United States, Italy and Spain.

In germline, CDR1 is SQVTM, CDR2 ANQGSEA. The CDR3 has 13 residues. Between the trimmed V and J ends, which lost 4 bases and 4 bases, there was a span of 13 bases. Participants were aged roughly 18 to 95 years, lived in roughly 23 US areas, and enrolled virtually. Authors' data handling: The authors estimated nucleated cell counts from reference gene primer amplification. The table came from immunoSEQ multiplex PCR; TCRdb's copy has only in-frame clones and leaves some out. Clone size and V and J calls were adopted from that table, with D and trimming inferred from the DNA. The table has 250,000 or so clones, 85% to 90% seen once.

The V and J genes are TRBV29-1 and TRBJ1-1, with D hard to call. This clonotype was sampled from a middle-aged man who had been exposed to COVID-19. The sample was PBMCs or T cells enriched from blood (not recorded which). CDR3 sequence: CSVVQQQSTEAFF. The CDR3, as DNA: TGCAGCGTTGTGCAACAGCAAAGCACTGAAGCTTTCTTT.